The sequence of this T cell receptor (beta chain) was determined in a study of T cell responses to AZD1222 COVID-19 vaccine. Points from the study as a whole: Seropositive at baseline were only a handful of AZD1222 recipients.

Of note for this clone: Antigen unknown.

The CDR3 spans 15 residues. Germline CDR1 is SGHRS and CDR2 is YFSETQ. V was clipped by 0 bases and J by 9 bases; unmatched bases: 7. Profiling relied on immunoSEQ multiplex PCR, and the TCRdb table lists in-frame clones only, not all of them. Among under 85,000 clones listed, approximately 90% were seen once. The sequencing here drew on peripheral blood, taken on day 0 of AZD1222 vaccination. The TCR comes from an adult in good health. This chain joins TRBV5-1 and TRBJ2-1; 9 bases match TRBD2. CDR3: CASSLVSGSPSEQFF. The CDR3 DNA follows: TGCGCCAGCAGCTTGGTTAGCGGGAGCCCGAGTGAGCAGTTCTTC.